These T cell receptor beta chains were read from a single sample in a study of blood T cell repertoires in COVID-19. Using immunoSEQ multiplex PCR, the repertoire was profiled, and TCRdb retains in-frame clones only, with some absent. The sample has 250,000 to 350,000 clones, around nine tenths seen once; the top ten hold less than 1%. The sequenced sample consisted of peripheral blood. The receptors come from a woman aged 35 to 49 who had recovered from COVID-19. Each CDR3 is given with its conserved first and last residue. The D gene is left open where the match is weak. Size tells how often a clone was seen (once, few, many) or the class of an expanded clone, and some rows leave it out.

j_call: TRBJ1-4
d_call: -
clone_size: -
v_call: TRBV18
cdr3_length: 14
cdr3_nt: TGTGCCAGCTCACCGACATCGGGGGAGGAAAAACTGTTTTTT
cdr3_aa: CASSPTSGEEKLFF

j_call: TRBJ2-3
d_call: -
clone_size: -
v_call: TRBV5-1
cdr3_length: 14
cdr3_nt: TGCGCCAGCAGCCCCCCTACGAGCACAGATACGCAGTATTTT
cdr3_aa: CASSPPTSTDTQYF

j_call: TRBJ2-7
d_call: TRBD1
clone_size: -
v_call: TRBV12-3/TRBV12-4
cdr3_length: 13
cdr3_nt: TGTGCCAGCAGTCGGGACAGGGGACGCGAGCAGTACTTC
cdr3_aa: CASSRDRGREQYF

j_call: TRBJ2-7
d_call: -
clone_size: -
v_call: TRBV12-5
cdr3_length: 12
cdr3_nt: TGTGCTAGTGCAGACTACTCCTACGAGCAGTACTTC
cdr3_aa: CASADYSYEQYF

j_call: TRBJ2-5
d_call: TRBD2
clone_size: once
v_call: TRBV11-2
cdr3_length: 15
cdr3_nt: TGTGCCAGCAGCCTACTTAGCGGGGAACAAGAGACCCAGTACTTC
cdr3_aa: CASSLLSGEQETQYF

j_call: TRBJ2-1
d_call: TRBD2
clone_size: -
v_call: TRBV3-1/TRBV3-2
cdr3_length: 13
cdr3_nt: TGTGCCAGCAGCAGGACTAGTGTCCATGAGCAGTTCTTC
cdr3_aa: CASSRTSVHEQFF

j_call: TRBJ2-7
d_call: TRBD2
clone_size: -
v_call: TRBV15
cdr3_length: 18
cdr3_nt: TGTGCCACCAGCAGGGAGACCGCGGGACTAGCGCTAACCTACGAGCAGTACTTC
cdr3_aa: CATSRETAGLALTYEQYF

j_call: TRBJ2-7
d_call: TRBD2
clone_size: -
v_call: TRBV30
cdr3_length: 14
cdr3_nt: TGTGCCTGGACCCCGAGCGGGGTTATTTGGGAGCAGTACTTC
cdr3_aa: CAWTPSGVIWEQYF

j_call: TRBJ2-7
d_call: TRBD2
clone_size: -
v_call: TRBV2
cdr3_length: 13
cdr3_nt: TGTGCCAGCGAGCTAGCGGGGAACTACGAGCAGTACTTC
cdr3_aa: CASELAGNYEQYF

j_call: TRBJ1-1
d_call: -
clone_size: -
v_call: TRBV28
cdr3_length: 14
cdr3_nt: TGTGCCAGCCGGGGGGGGACGGGGAGGACTGAAGCTTTCTTT
cdr3_aa: CASRGGTGRTEAFF

j_call: TRBJ1-4
d_call: -
clone_size: -
v_call: TRBV7-6
cdr3_length: 15
cdr3_nt: TGTGCCAGCAGCTTGGCGGCAACGACGAATGAAAAACTGTTTTTT
cdr3_aa: CASSLAATTNEKLFF

j_call: TRBJ1-1
d_call: -
clone_size: -
v_call: TRBV29-1
cdr3_length: 12
cdr3_nt: TGCAGCGTTGAAGGAAGACAGCTTGAAGCTTTCTTT
cdr3_aa: CSVEGRQLEAFF

j_call: TRBJ1-2
d_call: -
clone_size: -
v_call: TRBV19
cdr3_length: 14
cdr3_nt: TGTGCCAGTAGTCCCGCTTGGGGTCAGGGGGGCTACACCTTC
cdr3_aa: CASSPAWGQGGYTF

j_call: TRBJ2-5
d_call: -
clone_size: -
v_call: TRBV2
cdr3_length: 13
cdr3_nt: TGTGCCAGCACTTGGCGGGCACAAGAGACCCAGTACTTC
cdr3_aa: CASTWRAQETQYF

j_call: TRBJ2-1
d_call: TRBD2
clone_size: -
v_call: TRBV7-8
cdr3_length: 16
cdr3_nt: TGTGCCAGCAGCCCGGAGCGGGAGGGCCGGTTCGATGAGCAGTTCTTC
cdr3_aa: CASSPEREGRFDEQFF

j_call: TRBJ2-1
d_call: TRBD1
clone_size: -
v_call: TRBV18
cdr3_length: 18
cdr3_nt: TGTGCCAGCTCACCCCCCCTTTGGAGGACAGGGGATCTCAATGAGCAGTTCTTC
cdr3_aa: CASSPPLWRTGDLNEQFF

j_call: TRBJ1-4
d_call: TRBD1
clone_size: -
v_call: TRBV29-1
cdr3_length: 17
cdr3_nt: TGCAGCGTTGAAGAATTGGTCATGAGGGACAGCGGCGAAAAACTGTTTTTT
cdr3_aa: CSVEELVMRDSGEKLFF

j_call: TRBJ2-3
d_call: -
clone_size: -
v_call: TRBV3-1/TRBV3-2
cdr3_length: 19
cdr3_nt: TGTGCCAGCAGCCAAGAAAGAGGAGGGGCTAGCGTTAGCACAGATACGCAGTATTTT
cdr3_aa: CASSQERGGASVSTDTQYF

j_call: TRBJ1-5
d_call: TRBD1
clone_size: -
v_call: TRBV27
cdr3_length: 15
cdr3_nt: TGTGCCAGCAGGGGTGGGACAGGGGGCTCTCAGCCCCAGCATTTT
cdr3_aa: CASRGGTGGSQPQHF

j_call: TRBJ2-5
d_call: -
clone_size: -
v_call: TRBV24-1
cdr3_length: 18
cdr3_nt: TGTGCCACCAGTGATTTTAGCGTGTTGGGATCGGGTCAAGAGACCCAGTACTTC
cdr3_aa: CATSDFSVLGSGQETQYF

j_call: TRBJ1-1
d_call: -
clone_size: -
v_call: TRBV2
cdr3_length: 11
cdr3_nt: TGTGCCAGCAGTGAGTCGGGGGAAGCTTTCTTT
cdr3_aa: CASSESGEAFF

j_call: TRBJ1-2
d_call: -
clone_size: -
v_call: TRBV27
cdr3_length: 14
cdr3_nt: TGTGCCGCGAAACGCGGGGCAGCGGACTATGGCTACACCTTC
cdr3_aa: CAAKRGAADYGYTF

j_call: TRBJ1-6
d_call: -
clone_size: -
v_call: TRBV5-8
cdr3_length: 17
cdr3_nt: TGTGCCAGCAGCTTTCGGGTGGGGGCTACGTCGCATTCACCCCTCCACTTT
cdr3_aa: CASSFRVGATSHSPLHF

j_call: TRBJ2-5
d_call: -
clone_size: -
v_call: TRBV30
cdr3_length: 12
cdr3_nt: TGTGCCTGGAGTACCAGCCAAGAGACCCAGTACTTC
cdr3_aa: CAWSTSQETQYF

j_call: TRBJ1-2
d_call: TRBD1
clone_size: -
v_call: TRBV24-1
cdr3_length: 15
cdr3_nt: TGTGCCACCAGTGACCCTGGACAGGACGGCTATGGCTACACCTTC
cdr3_aa: CATSDPGQDGYGYTF

j_call: TRBJ2-7
d_call: TRBD1
clone_size: -
v_call: TRBV6-2/TRBV6-3
cdr3_length: 16
cdr3_nt: TGTGCCAGCAGTTACCCCCGGGACAGGCCCACCTACGAGCAGTACTTC
cdr3_aa: CASSYPRDRPTYEQYF

j_call: TRBJ2-7
d_call: -
clone_size: once
v_call: TRBV6-5
cdr3_length: 15
cdr3_nt: TGTGCCAGCATGCGGGGAGCCGAAAACTCCTACGAGCAGTACTTC
cdr3_aa: CASMRGAENSYEQYF

j_call: TRBJ1-6
d_call: -
clone_size: -
v_call: TRBV30
cdr3_length: 13
cdr3_nt: TGTGCCTGGACCGACCCCCAGGGTTCACCCCTCCACTTT
cdr3_aa: CAWTDPQGSPLHF

j_call: TRBJ2-5
d_call: TRBD2
clone_size: -
v_call: TRBV18
cdr3_length: 15
cdr3_nt: TGTGCCAGCTCAACGTGGAGCGGGGACCAAGAGACCCAGTACTTC
cdr3_aa: CASSTWSGDQETQYF

j_call: TRBJ1-6
d_call: -
clone_size: -
v_call: TRBV3-1/TRBV3-2
cdr3_length: 14
cdr3_nt: TGTGCCAGCAGTCCCGGGACACCCCCTTCACCCCTCCACTTT
cdr3_aa: CASSPGTPPSPLHF

j_call: TRBJ2-4
d_call: TRBD2
clone_size: once
v_call: TRBV5-8
cdr3_length: 20
cdr3_nt: TGTGCCAGCAGCTTGTTGGGGGCAGGACTAGCGGTGGGAGCCAAAAACATTCAGTACTTC
cdr3_aa: CASSLLGAGLAVGAKNIQYF

j_call: TRBJ2-5
d_call: TRBD2
clone_size: -
v_call: TRBV4-2
cdr3_length: 14
cdr3_nt: TGTGCCACCGGGACTAGCGGACCTCAAGAGACCCAGTACTTC
cdr3_aa: CATGTSGPQETQYF

j_call: TRBJ2-7
d_call: TRBD1
clone_size: once
v_call: TRBV18
cdr3_length: 14
cdr3_nt: TGTGCCAGCTCGCGCCGACAGGGTAGTTACGAGCAGTACTTC
cdr3_aa: CASSRRQGSYEQYF

j_call: TRBJ2-3
d_call: TRBD2
clone_size: -
v_call: TRBV5-1
cdr3_length: 16
cdr3_nt: TGCGCCAGCAGCCGACTAGCGGGAGAGTCCACAGATACGCAGTATTTT
cdr3_aa: CASSRLAGESTDTQYF

j_call: TRBJ2-1
d_call: TRBD2
clone_size: -
v_call: TRBV12-3/TRBV12-4
cdr3_length: 12
cdr3_nt: TGTGCCAGCAGTTCCTTAGCGGGAGAGCAGTTCTTC
cdr3_aa: CASSSLAGEQFF

j_call: TRBJ1-6
d_call: TRBD1
clone_size: -
v_call: TRBV14
cdr3_length: 16
cdr3_nt: TGTGCCAGCAGCCAACTTAGGACAGGGGATTATTCACCCCTCCACTTT
cdr3_aa: CASSQLRTGDYSPLHF

j_call: TRBJ2-1
d_call: TRBD1
clone_size: -
v_call: TRBV28
cdr3_length: 15
cdr3_nt: TGTGCCAGCAGTTCTCTTGGACAGGGCTACAATGAGCAGTTCTTC
cdr3_aa: CASSSLGQGYNEQFF

j_call: TRBJ2-2
d_call: TRBD2
clone_size: -
v_call: TRBV9
cdr3_length: 17
cdr3_nt: TGTGCCAGCAGCCCTCATAGCGGGAGGGCCGACACCGGGGAGCTGTTTTTT
cdr3_aa: CASSPHSGRADTGELFF

j_call: TRBJ1-1
d_call: TRBD1
clone_size: -
v_call: TRBV11-2
cdr3_length: 15
cdr3_nt: TGTGCCAGCAGCTCGTTTACAGGGGTATGGGCTGAAGCTTTCTTT
cdr3_aa: CASSSFTGVWAEAFF

j_call: TRBJ2-7
d_call: TRBD2
clone_size: -
v_call: TRBV11-3
cdr3_length: 13
cdr3_nt: TGTGCCAGCAGCGGACTAGCTTCCTACGAGCAGTACTTC
cdr3_aa: CASSGLASYEQYF

j_call: TRBJ2-5
d_call: -
clone_size: -
v_call: TRBV24-1
cdr3_length: 14
cdr3_nt: TGTGCCACCAGTGATGCGGGGGCCCAAGAGACCCAGTACTTC
cdr3_aa: CATSDAGAQETQYF

j_call: TRBJ1-1
d_call: -
clone_size: -
v_call: TRBV6-6
cdr3_length: 16
cdr3_nt: TGTGCCAGCGGGTCACAACGAGGGGGTGGGAACACTGAAGCTTTCTTT
cdr3_aa: CASGSQRGGGNTEAFF

j_call: TRBJ2-7
d_call: -
clone_size: -
v_call: TRBV10-3
cdr3_length: 13
cdr3_nt: TGTGCCTCCAGAGGCGACAGAAGCTACGAGCAGTACTTC
cdr3_aa: CASRGDRSYEQYF

j_call: TRBJ2-1
d_call: TRBD2
clone_size: -
v_call: TRBV12-3/TRBV12-4
cdr3_length: 13
cdr3_nt: TGTGCCAGCGGGGTCCGACTAGCGTATGAGCAGTTCTTC
cdr3_aa: CASGVRLAYEQFF

j_call: TRBJ2-2
d_call: TRBD2
clone_size: -
v_call: TRBV10-3
cdr3_length: 14
cdr3_nt: TGTGCCATCACGCCGGGAGGGCCGCACGGGGAGCTGTTTTTT
cdr3_aa: CAITPGGPHGELFF

j_call: TRBJ1-1
d_call: TRBD1
clone_size: -
v_call: TRBV27
cdr3_length: 15
cdr3_nt: TGTGCCAGCAGTTTACGGCCAGGGGGCTGGCCTGAAGCTTTCTTT
cdr3_aa: CASSLRPGGWPEAFF

j_call: TRBJ2-2
d_call: -
clone_size: -
v_call: TRBV9
cdr3_length: 13
cdr3_nt: TGTGCCAGCAGCGAACTTAACACCGGGGAGCTGTTTTTT
cdr3_aa: CASSELNTGELFF

j_call: TRBJ2-5
d_call: TRBD2
clone_size: -
v_call: TRBV7-3
cdr3_length: 16
cdr3_nt: TGTGCCAGCAGCTCGACTAGCGGGAGTGAGCAAGAGACCCAGTACTTC
cdr3_aa: CASSSTSGSEQETQYF

j_call: TRBJ2-7
d_call: TRBD2
clone_size: -
v_call: TRBV13
cdr3_length: 16
cdr3_nt: TGTGCCAGCAGCACCTCAGGGCTAGCGGGAACGAGCGAGCAGTACTTC
cdr3_aa: CASSTSGLAGTSEQYF

j_call: TRBJ1-6
d_call: -
clone_size: -
v_call: TRBV27
cdr3_length: 13
cdr3_nt: TGTGCCAGCACGGACAGAGTTGGATCACCCCTCCACTTT
cdr3_aa: CASTDRVGSPLHF